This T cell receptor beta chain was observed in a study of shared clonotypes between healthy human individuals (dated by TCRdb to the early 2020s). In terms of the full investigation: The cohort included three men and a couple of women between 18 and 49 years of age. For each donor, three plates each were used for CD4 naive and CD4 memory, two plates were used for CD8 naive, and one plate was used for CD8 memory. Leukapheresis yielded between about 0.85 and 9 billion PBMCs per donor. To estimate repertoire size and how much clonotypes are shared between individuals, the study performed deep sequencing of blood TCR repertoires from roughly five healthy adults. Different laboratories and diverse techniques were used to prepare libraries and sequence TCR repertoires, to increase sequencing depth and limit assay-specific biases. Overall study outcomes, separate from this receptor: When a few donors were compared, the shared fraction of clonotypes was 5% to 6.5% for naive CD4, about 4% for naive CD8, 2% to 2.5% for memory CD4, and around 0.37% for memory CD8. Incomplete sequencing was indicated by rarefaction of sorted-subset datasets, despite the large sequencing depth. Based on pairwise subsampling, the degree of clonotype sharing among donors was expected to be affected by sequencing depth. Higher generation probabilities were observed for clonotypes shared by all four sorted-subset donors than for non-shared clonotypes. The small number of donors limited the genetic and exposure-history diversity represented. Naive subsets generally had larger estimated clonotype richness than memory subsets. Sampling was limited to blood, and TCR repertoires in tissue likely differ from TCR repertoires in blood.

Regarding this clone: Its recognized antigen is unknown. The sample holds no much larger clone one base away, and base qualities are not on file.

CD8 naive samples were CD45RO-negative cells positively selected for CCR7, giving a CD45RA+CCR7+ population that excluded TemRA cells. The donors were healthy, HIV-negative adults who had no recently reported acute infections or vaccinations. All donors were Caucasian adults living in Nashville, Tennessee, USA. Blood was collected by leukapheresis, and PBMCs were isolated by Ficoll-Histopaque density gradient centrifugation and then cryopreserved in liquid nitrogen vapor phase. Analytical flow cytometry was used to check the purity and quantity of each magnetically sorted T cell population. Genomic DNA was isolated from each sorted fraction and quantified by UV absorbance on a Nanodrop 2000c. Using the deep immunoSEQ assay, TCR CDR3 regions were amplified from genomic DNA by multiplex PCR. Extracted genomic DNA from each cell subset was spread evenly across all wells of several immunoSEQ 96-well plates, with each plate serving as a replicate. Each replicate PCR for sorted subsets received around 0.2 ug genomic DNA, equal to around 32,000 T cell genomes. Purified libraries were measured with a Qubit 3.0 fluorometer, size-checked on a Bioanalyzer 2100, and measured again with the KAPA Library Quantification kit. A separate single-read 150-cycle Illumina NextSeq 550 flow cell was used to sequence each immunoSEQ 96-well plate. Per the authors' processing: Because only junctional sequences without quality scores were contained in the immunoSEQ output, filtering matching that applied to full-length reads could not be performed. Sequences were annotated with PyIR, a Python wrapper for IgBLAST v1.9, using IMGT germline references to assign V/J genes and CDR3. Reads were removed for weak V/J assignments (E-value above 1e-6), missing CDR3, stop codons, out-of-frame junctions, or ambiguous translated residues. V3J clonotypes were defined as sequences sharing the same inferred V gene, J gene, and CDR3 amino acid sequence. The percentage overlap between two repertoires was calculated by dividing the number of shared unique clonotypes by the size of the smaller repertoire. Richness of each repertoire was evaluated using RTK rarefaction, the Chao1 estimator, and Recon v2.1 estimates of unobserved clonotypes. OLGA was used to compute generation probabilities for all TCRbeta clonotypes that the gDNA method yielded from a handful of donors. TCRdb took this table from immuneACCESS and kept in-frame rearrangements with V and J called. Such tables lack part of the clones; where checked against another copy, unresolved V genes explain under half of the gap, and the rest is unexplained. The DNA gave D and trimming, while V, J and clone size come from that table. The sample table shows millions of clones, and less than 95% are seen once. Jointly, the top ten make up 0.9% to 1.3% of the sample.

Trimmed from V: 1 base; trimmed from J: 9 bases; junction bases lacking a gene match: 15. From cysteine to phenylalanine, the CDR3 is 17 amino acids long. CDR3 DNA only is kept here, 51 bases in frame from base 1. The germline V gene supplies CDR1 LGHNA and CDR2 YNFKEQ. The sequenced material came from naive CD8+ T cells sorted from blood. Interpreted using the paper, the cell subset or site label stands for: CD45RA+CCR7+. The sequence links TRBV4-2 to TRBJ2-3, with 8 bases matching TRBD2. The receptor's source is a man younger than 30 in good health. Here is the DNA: TGTGCCAGCAGCCAAGTCTTCAGCGGGGGCCCCCCGGGGACGCAGTATTTT. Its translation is CASSQVFSGGPPGTQYF.